The source of this TCR beta chain is a study of cytomegalovirus exposure and HLA in healthy donors. The study, taken as a whole, reports: HLA alleles showed associations with fewer than 20,000 TCR beta sequences in a later analysis, at a 0.05 false discovery rate. Researchers catalogued about 150 TCR beta chains as cytomegalovirus-associated.

As concerns this clone: As yet, its antigen is unknown.

Germline CDR1 is SEHNR and CDR2 is FQNEAQ (reference sequence). The CDR3 sequence is 12 residues long. With 5 bases removed from V and 13 bases from J, the gap between germline ends came to 15 bases. With 60 Vbeta and 13 Jbeta primers, the PCR was carried out. The assay was immunoSEQ multiplex PCR, and TCRdb's table has in-frame clones only and misses some. Here the sample spans about 200,000 clones, around 80% being singletons. The sequenced sample consisted of PBMCs. This chain joins TRBV7-9 and TRBJ2-1; D not resolved. This clonotype was obtained from a man aged 45-65 years in good health and CMV-seronegative. The CDR3 nucleotides read TGTGCCAGCAGCCAAATATCGGGTCCCCAGTTCTTC. It is translated as CASSQISGPQFF.